Below are 7 T cell receptor beta chains sequenced from a single sample in a study of blood T cells in healthy people across ages. Alongside a J-beta primer mix, a sample-barcoded 5' primer served in a second PCR lasting about 6 to 12 cycles. A single record per CDR3 protein comes from TCRdb applying MiXCR to the 5' RACE reads. Of some 1.7 million distinct CDR3 sequences in the sample, approximately 28% were seen once. The source material was blood. The receptors derive from a woman aged 25 to 39 in good health.

This clonotype was seen a few times. The chain recombines TRBV6-5 with TRBJ1-2; D remains unclear. Trimming pared 7 bases from V and 10 bases from J, leaving 25 bases between. This CDR3 has 15 residues. Germline V lookup: CDR1 MNHEY, CDR2 SVGAGI. In DNA form, the CDR3 reads TGTGCCAGCATGGATCTCGGGAACAGCCCCTTCTTCTACACCTTC. Translated: CASMDLGNSPFFYTF.

The chain combines TRBV11-2 with TRBJ1-4; D is unresolved. Trimming removed 3 bases from V and 7 bases from J, with 15 bases in between. CDR3 length equals 15 residues. Germline CDR1 is SGHAT and CDR2 is FQNNGV. The CDR3 nucleotides are TGTGCCAGCAGCTTGTGGTTAGGGATGAGTGAAAAACTGTTTTTT. This encodes CASSLWLGMSEKLFF.

The chain links TRBV7-8 to TRBJ2-1; 9 bases agree with TRBD1. Looked up from germline, CDR1 is SGHVS and CDR2 is FQNEAQ. CDR3 length equals 15 residues. The trim removed 5 bases at V and 8 bases at J, leaving 10 bases unmatched. CDR3 sequence reads: CASSASQGAGYEQFF. CDR3 sequence (DNA): TGTGCCAGCAGCGCCTCACAGGGGGCTGGATATGAGCAGTTCTTC.

This clonotype was seen a handful of times. V gene TRBV20-1 combines with J gene TRBJ2-1, with TRBD2 matching over 10 bases. V trimming: 0 bases; J trimming: 10 bases; junction bases outside the gene matches: 12. Germline V lookup: CDR1 DFQATT, CDR2 SNEGSKA (reference sequence). The CDR3 is made up of 16 amino acids. In DNA, the CDR3 is TGCAGTGCTAGAGATCGATTAGCGGGGGGCTCTACGGAGCAGTTCTTC. Its translation is CSARDRLAGGSTEQFF.

This clonotype was recorded a few times. The chain is built from TRBV15 and TRBJ2-1; no firm D call. The CDR3 totals 16 residues. Trimming left V 2 bases short and J 1 base short, with 12 bases between. Germline loops: CDR1 LNHNV, CDR2 YYDKDF (reference sequence). The DNA of the CDR3 is TGTGCCACCAGCAGAACATATGAGAGTTCCTACAATGAGCAGTTCTTC. This codes for CATSRTYESSYNEQFF.

This clonotype has more than one count but fewer than ten. The chain has TRBV10-3 and TRBJ2-1; D may be TRBD1 (6 bases). Trimming removed 8 bases at V and 2 bases at J, with 22 bases between. The CDR3 is made up of 17 amino acids. CDR1 is ENHRY and CDR2 is SYGVKD in the germline V gene. CDR3 loop: CAIGPGPRGGTYNEQFF. CDR3 coding DNA: TGTGCCATCGGTCCCGGCCCCAGGGGCGGAACCTACAATGAGCAGTTCTTC.

This clonotype was seen repeatedly, ten times or more. This chain connects TRBV20-1 to TRBJ2-7; the match to TRBD1 covers 8 bases. Germline V gene sequence: CDR1 DFQATT, CDR2 SNEGSKA (reference sequence). This CDR3 contains 13 residues. Trimming at V came to 3 bases and at J to 5 bases, leaving 6 bases not matched to a gene. This CDR3 is CSASIAGGHEQYF. In DNA, the CDR3 is TGCAGTGCTAGTATCGCAGGGGGCCACGAGCAGTACTTC.